The 20 T cell receptor beta chains given below trace back to one sample, sequenced in a study of T cell responses to AZD1222 COVID-19 vaccine. Data came from immunoSEQ multiplex PCR; TCRdb stores just in-frame clones and leaves some out. This table holds about 120,000 clones, approximately 85% found once. The sequencing used peripheral blood, collected on day 0 of AZD1222 vaccination. The receptors come from an adult in good health.

The chain employs TRBV14 and TRBJ1-1; D is ambiguous. The CDR3 contains 16 residues. CDR1 SGHDN and CDR2 FVKESK come from the germline V gene. Trimming took 1 base from V and 1 from J, leaving 13 bases between them. CDR3 loop: CASSQGGGISNTEAFF. DNA for the CDR3: TGTGCCAGCAGCCAAGGAGGCGGGATTTCGAACACTGAAGCTTTCTTT. Variable domain in full (rest from reference TRBV14 and TRBJ1-1): EAGVTQFPSHSVIEKGQTVTLRCDPISGHDNLYWYRRVMGKEIKFLLHFVKESKQDESGMPNNRFLAERTGGTYSTLKVQPAELEDSGVYFCASSQGGGISNTEAFFGQGTRLTVV.

The genes are TRBV14 and TRBJ2-1; D gene unclear. CDR1 and CDR2 (germline): SGHDN, FVKESK. Trimming removed 5 bases from V and 13 bases from J, with 12 bases in between. The CDR3 covers 11 residues. The CDR3 sequence: CASSSSGLQFF. In DNA, the CDR3 is TGTGCCAGCAGCTCTTCAGGTTTACAGTTCTTC.

The chain employs TRBV3-1 (or the pseudogene TRBV3-2) and TRBJ1-3, with TRBD1 matching over 9 bases. CDR3 length equals 16 residues. V was pared by 3 bases and J by 0 bases, with 3 bases of the junction left unmatched. Germline values: CDR1 LGHDT, CDR2 YNNKEL (reference sequence). The CDR3 DNA reads as TGTGCCAGCAGCCACCAGACAGGGGGCTCTGGAAACACCATATATTTT. Translating it yields CASSHQTGGSGNTIYF.

V gene TRBV9 combines with J gene TRBJ2-2; 8 bases match TRBD1. Germline values: CDR1 SGDLS, CDR2 YYNGEE. This CDR3 has 16 residues. Losses at the gene ends were 4 bases for V and 4 bases for J; bases not matched to a gene: 9. In DNA, the CDR3 is TGTGCCAGCAGCAACCGACAGGGGCGGGGCACCGGGGAGCTGTTTTTT. It codes for CASSNRQGRGTGELFF.

This clone was seen a single time. The chain is built from TRBV10-3 and TRBJ2-7; D is ambiguous. CDR1 is ENHRY, CDR2 SYGVKD, per germline. This CDR3 comprises 12 residues. V lost 3 bases to trimming and J lost 2 bases, with 5 bases between them. The CDR3 sequence is CAISEGAYEQYF. The CDR3 DNA follows: TGTGCCATCAGTGAAGGTGCCTACGAGCAGTACTTC.

The chain couples TRBV2 to TRBJ1-5; a possible D gene is TRBD1 (5 bases). Per the germline V gene, CDR1 is SNHLY and CDR2 is FYNNEI. V was cut by 1 base and J by 4 bases, with 14 bases left in between. The CDR3 spans 16 residues. The CDR3 sequence is CASSEVGRAMNQPQHF. In nucleotides, the CDR3 is TGTGCCAGCAGTGAAGTGGGCAGGGCCATGAATCAGCCCCAGCATTTT.

The rearrangement links TRBV19 to TRBJ2-5; TRBD1 matches at 7 bases. The length of the CDR3 is 17 residues. Germline V gene lookup returns CDR1 LNHDA and CDR2 SQIVND (reference sequence). With 5 bases clipped from V and 2 bases from J, the junction kept 14 bases outside the gene matches. This CDR3 reads CASSLEGGRVGQETQYF. CDR3 DNA: TGTGCCAGTAGTTTGGAAGGGGGCCGGGTGGGGCAAGAGACCCAGTACTTC.

This chain links TRBV15 with TRBJ2-7, with 10 nucleotides matching TRBD1. The ends lost 8 bases at V and 0 bases at J; junction bases unmatched: 4. The CDR3 contains 14 residues. Germline lookup yields CDR1 LNHNV and CDR2 YYDKDF (reference sequence). The CDR3 sequence: CATADRGFSYEQYF. For the CDR3, the DNA is TGTGCCACCGCGGACAGGGGGTTCTCCTACGAGCAGTACTTC. Full variable domain (remainder filled in from reference TRBV15 and TRBJ2-7): DAMVIQNPRYQVTQFGKPVTLSCSQTLNHNVMYWYQQKSSQAPKLLFHYYDKDFNNEADTPDNFQSRRPNTSFCFLDIRSPGLGDTAMYLCATADRGFSYEQYFGPGTRLTVT.

The V gene is TRBV15, the J gene TRBJ2-5; D could derive from TRBD1 or TRBD2 (5 bases each). CDR1 and CDR2 from the germline V gene are LNHNV and YYDKDF (reference sequence). This CDR3 has 15 amino acids. The V end lost 3 bases, the J end lost 0 bases, and 11 bases lay between the germline ends. The CDR3 sequence is CATSSEGRYQETQYF. CDR3 DNA sequence: TGTGCCACCAGCAGTGAGGGACGGTACCAAGAGACCCAGTACTTC.

This chain uses TRBV2 with TRBJ2-5, with TRBD1 matching 9 bases. V shed 6 bases and J 2 bases; nucleotides not matched to a gene: 7. The germline CDR1 and CDR2 sequences are SNHLY and FYNNEI. The CDR3 loop spans 15 amino acids. CDR3 nucleotide sequence: TGTGCCAGCAGACCGACCGGGACAGGGCAAGAGACCCAGTACTTC. As protein: CASRPTGTGQETQYF.

This chain links TRBV4-1 with TRBJ2-5, with D tentatively TRBD2 (6 bases). This CDR3 spans 17 amino acids. Germline V gives CDR1 MGHRA, CDR2 YSYEKL. Trimming took 4 bases from V and 2 from J, leaving 20 bases between them. The CDR3 loop is CASSPIDTLGLQETQYF. In nucleotides, the CDR3 is TGCGCCAGCAGCCCAATTGATACTTTGGGACTGCAAGAGACCCAGTACTTC.

CDR3 sequence: CASSSGTGVLGQFF. In DNA form, the CDR3 reads TGTGCCAGCAGCTCTGGGACAGGGGTTCTTGGGCAGTTCTTC. The chain joins TRBV11-2 to TRBJ2-1; 10 bases agree with TRBD1. The CDR3 is made up of 14 amino acids. The germline V gene encodes CDR1 SGHAT and CDR2 FQNNGV. Losses at the gene ends were 4 bases for V and 12 bases for J; bases not matched to a gene: 9.

CDR3 loop: CAWSGGGTNEQFF. The CDR3 bases are TGTGCCTGGAGTGGTGGGGGTACCAATGAGCAGTTCTTC. The chain carries TRBV30 and TRBJ2-1; D possibly matches TRBD1 or TRBD2 (5 bases each). The CDR3 sequence is 13 residues long. V gave up 1 base and J gave up 6 bases, with 10 bases separating them. From germline, CDR1 is GTSNPN and CDR2 SVGIG (reference sequence).

This chain joins TRBV9 and TRBJ2-5; TRBD1 is a possible D gene (5 bases). The CDR3 length is 17 residues. Trimming left V 3 bases short and J 5 bases short, with 23 bases between. CDR1 is SGDLS and CDR2 is YYNGEE in the germline V gene. CDR3 nucleotide sequence: TGTGCCAGCAGCGCATTCCACGGGTGGGGCAATGGGGAGACCCAGTACTTC. This codes for CASSAFHGWGNGETQYF.

The rearrangement links TRBV29-1 to TRBJ1-2, with D possibly matching TRBD1 (5 bases). The CDR3 extends over 16 amino acids. V was trimmed by 4 bases and J by 2 bases, leaving 20 bases between them. Germline lookup yields CDR1 SQVTM and CDR2 ANQGSEA. CDR3 DNA sequence: TGCAGCGTTGGTGCGAGGGGCCGCGGTGCAAACTATGGCTACACCTTC. It yields the protein CSVGARGRGANYGYTF.

This clone was detected a few times. The V call is TRBV2, the J call TRBJ1-2, with 9 bases lining up with TRBD1. CDR3 length equals 14 residues. CDR1 is SNHLY, CDR2 FYNNEI, per germline. V lost 5 bases to trimming and J lost 8 bases; unmatched junction nucleotides: 9. DNA for the CDR3: TGTGCCAGCAGTCTCCGTGGGACAGGGACGGGCTACACCTTC. Translated: CASSLRGTGTGYTF. Supplemented by reference TRBV2 and TRBJ1-2, the full variable domain reads EPEVTQTPSHQVTQMGQEVILRCVPISNHLYFYWYRQILGQKVEFLVSFYNNEISEKSEIFDDQFSVERPDGSNFTLKIRSTKLEDSAMYFCASSLRGTGTGYTFGSGTRLTVV.

This clone was detected only once. The V gene is TRBV6-5, the J gene TRBJ2-7; D is perhaps TRBD1 (7 bases). Germline V gene lookup returns CDR1 MNHEY and CDR2 SVGAGI. The ends were cut back, 11 bases at V and 3 bases at J, with 14 bases in the middle. This CDR3 spans 12 amino acids. The CDR3 loop is CASRGAVYEQYF. CDR3 in DNA: TGTGCCTCCAGGGGGGCAGTCTACGAGCAGTACTTC.

The chain recombines TRBV3-1 (or the pseudogene TRBV3-2) with TRBJ1-2; the match to TRBD1 covers 10 bases. CDR1 is LGHDT and CDR2 is YNNKEL in the germline V gene (reference sequence). The J segment lost 7 bases and the V segment lost 4 bases, leaving 15 bases of the junction unmatched. The CDR3 runs to 17 residues. The CDR3 loop reads CASSPTIGTGEMVGYTF. The CDR3 DNA reads TGTGCCAGCAGCCCCACCATAGGGACAGGGGAAATGGTTGGCTACACCTTC.

The rearrangement joins TRBV7-8 to TRBJ2-2, with 8 bases aligning to TRBD2. Germline lookup yields CDR1 SGHVS and CDR2 FQNEAQ. The CDR3 has 15 residues. The ends lost 5 bases at V and 1 base at J; junction bases unmatched: 3. CDR3 residues: CASSLRGGNTGELFF. The CDR3 bases are TGTGCCAGCAGCCTACGGGGGGGGAACACCGGGGAGCTGTTTTTT.

This chain connects TRBV5-4 to TRBJ2-7; 10 nucleotides line up with TRBD2. Losses at the gene ends were 0 bases for V and 4 bases for J; bases not matched to a gene: 4. The CDR3 contains 15 residues. Germline V gene data show CDR1 as SGHNT and CDR2 as YYREEE (reference sequence). CDR3 sequence: CASSLVASGSYEQYF. CDR3 bases: TGTGCCAGCAGCTTGGTGGCTAGCGGGAGTTACGAGCAGTACTTC.